A selection of T cell receptor beta chains follows, all from one sample in a study of shared clonotypes between healthy human individuals. Libraries were prepared by immunoSEQ multiplex PCR; TCRdb keeps only in-frame clonotypes and omits some of them. Of about 1 million clones in the sample, more than 65% were seen once. Sample: memory CD4+ T cells sorted from blood. All receptors come from a young man in good health. Each CDR3 is given with its conserved first and last residue. D genes are given only for firm matches. A row's size may be missing; if present it is once, few, many or a size class.

v_gene	j_gene	d_gene	abundance	CDR3nt	CDR3aa
TRBV27	TRBJ2-3	-	-	TGTGCCACACAATTGATGAGGGTTACAGATACGCAGTATTTT	CATQLMRVTDTQYF
TRBV29-1	TRBJ1-1	-	-	TGCAGCGTTGTAGTTACAGCGAACACTGAAGCTTTCTTT	CSVVVTANTEAFF
TRBV28	TRBJ2-3	TRBD1	-	TGTGCCAGCAGTTCGGGACAGGGGATGAGAACAGATACGCAGTATTTT	CASSSGQGMRTDTQYF
TRBV19	TRBJ2-2	-	-	TGTGCCAGTAGTTGGTCCCGCACCGGGGAGCTGTTTTTT	CASSWSRTGELFF
TRBV9	TRBJ2-2	-	-	TGTGCCAGCAGCGCACTCCCTGAGGGCGGGGAGCTGTTTTTT	CASSALPEGGELFF
TRBV6-4	TRBJ1-2	TRBD1	-	TGTGCCAGCAGTGACTCGAGCAGGGGGCACTATGGCTACACCTTC	CASSDSSRGHYGYTF
TRBV19	TRBJ1-3	-	-	TGTGCCAGTAGTATGGGGATGATGGTCTCTGGAAACACCATATATTTT	CASSMGMMVSGNTIYF
TRBV25-1	TRBJ1-3	-	-	-	CASSSSAGMNF
TRBV5-1	TRBJ2-4	TRBD2	-	TGCGCCAGCAGCTATCAAAGCGGGGGCAAAAACATTCAGTACTTC	CASSYQSGGKNIQYF
TRBV19	TRBJ1-5	-	-	TGTGCCAGTAGTATAGGACAGATCAATAGCAATCAGCCCCAGCATTTT	CASSIGQINSNQPQHF
TRBV28	TRBJ1-2	-	-	TGTGCCAGTATAACCAACAGGGCAAATGGCTACACCTTC	CASITNRANGYTF
TRBV6-6	TRBJ1-5	-	few	TGTGCCAGCAGTTACGGGGGTGGAAATCAGCCCCAGCATTTT	CASSYGGGNQPQHF
TRBV19	TRBJ2-7	TRBD2	-	TGTGCCAGTAGTATAGGAGGACTAGGTTCCTACGAGCAGTACTTC	CASSIGGLGSYEQYF
TRBV21-1	TRBJ2-7	-	-	TGTGCCAGCAGCAAAGCGCTTCTGGCAAGTTTTCGTTACGAGCAGTACTTC	CASSKALLASFRYEQYF
TRBV19	TRBJ2-1	-	-	TGTGCCAGTAGTATCAAGGCCTACAATGAGCAGTTCTTC	CASSIKAYNEQFF
TRBV30	TRBJ1-2	-	-	TGTGCCTGGAGTGTAAAGGGAATGGTGCACGAGGGCTACACCTTC	CAWSVKGMVHEGYTF
TRBV14	TRBJ1-1	-	-	TGTGCCAGCAGCCAACAGGGGTACACTGAAGCTTTCTTT	CASSQQGYTEAFF
TRBV6-1	TRBJ1-6	TRBD1	many	TGTGCCAGCCAGACAGGGGCCCTTAATTCACCCCTCCACTTT	CASQTGALNSPLHF
TRBV5-1	TRBJ2-3	TRBD1	-	TGCGCCAGCAGCTCCCGACAGGGCCCAGATACGCAGTATTTT	CASSSRQGPDTQYF
TRBV6-1	TRBJ2-2	-	-	TGTGCCAGCAGTCTCCGGAGGGACACCGGGGAGCTGTTTTTT	CASSLRRDTGELFF
TRBV7-2	TRBJ2-1	TRBD2	-	TGTGCCAGCAGCTTGATTAGCGGGGTTTACAATGAGCAGTTCTTC	CASSLISGVYNEQFF
TRBV4-1	TRBJ2-5	-	-	TGCGCCAGCAGCCAAGCGACAAATCAAGAGACCCAGTACTTC	CASSQATNQETQYF
TRBV7-2	TRBJ1-6	TRBD1	many	TGTGCCAGCAATCGACAGGGGGAGTCACCCCTCCACTTT	CASNRQGESPLHF
TRBV18	TRBJ2-1	TRBD2	-	TGTGCCAGCTCACGGGGCGGACTAGATGGAAATGAGCAGTTCTTC	CASSRGGLDGNEQFF
TRBV6-1	TRBJ1-2	TRBD1	few	TGTGCCAGCTCAATCACAGGGGGGTATAACTATGGCTACACCTTC	CASSITGGYNYGYTF
TRBV6-6	TRBJ1-6	TRBD1	-	TGTGCCAGCAGTAAATCGGACAGGGGATCACCCCTCCACTTT	CASSKSDRGSPLHF
TRBV19	TRBJ2-3	TRBD2	-	TGTGCCAGTAGTTATTCTAGCGGGAGATTCACAGATACGCAGTATTTT	CASSYSSGRFTDTQYF
TRBV6-1	TRBJ1-6	TRBD1	-	TGTGCCAGCAGTGCCGTGCCGGGACAGGGAAATTCACCCCTCCACTTT	CASSAVPGQGNSPLHF
TRBV5-1	TRBJ2-7	-	-	TGCGCCAGCAGCTCCCAGCCTAACGCGAAACCAAGGGTGGACGAGCAGTACTTC	CASSSQPNAKPRVDEQYF
TRBV30	TRBJ2-1	-	-	TGTGCCTGGAGTGTGCGAGCGGGTTCCTACAATGAGCAGTTCTTC	CAWSVRAGSYNEQFF
TRBV7-9	TRBJ2-3	-	-	TGTGCCAGCAGTACCATACGGGCTAGCACAGATACGCAGTATTTT	CASSTIRASTDTQYF
TRBV19	TRBJ2-2	-	-	TGTGCCAGTAGAACCGGGACGGCTAACACCGGGGAGCTGTTTTTT	CASRTGTANTGELFF
TRBV6-5	TRBJ1-1	-	-	TGTGCCAGCAGCCAGGACAATAGAGGATCAGCTTTCTTT	CASSQDNRGSAFF
TRBV9	TRBJ2-7	TRBD1	-	TGTGCCAGCAGCGTAGATTATGGGACAGGTTCCCCCTACGAGCAGTACTTC	CASSVDYGTGSPYEQYF
TRBV5-5	TRBJ2-5	TRBD2	-	TGTGCCAGCAGCTTATCCCGAGCTTTCGTTCGGGGGGTTGAGACCCAGTACTTC	CASSLSRAFVRGVETQYF
TRBV5-6	TRBJ1-5	-	many	TGTGCCAGCAGCTCCCTCGGGCAGCCCCAGCATTTT	CASSSLGQPQHF
TRBV5-1	TRBJ1-6	-	-	TGCGCCAGCAGCCCGACTACGACGGGGAATTCACCCCTCCACTTT	CASSPTTTGNSPLHF
TRBV11-2	TRBJ2-2	-	once	TGTGCCAGCAGCTTAGCTCGTCAGAACACCGGGGAGCTGTTTTTT	CASSLARQNTGELFF
TRBV7-7	TRBJ2-1	TRBD2	-	TGTGCTAGCAGCCCGAGGACTAGCGGGGGGATAAATGAGCAGTTCTTC	CASSPRTSGGINEQFF
TRBV19	TRBJ1-5	-	-	TGTGCCACCCGAGAGGGAAATCAGCCCCAGCATTTT	CATREGNQPQHF
TRBV28	TRBJ2-7	TRBD2	-	TGTGCCAGCACCACGGGGAGGGGACCCTACGAGCAGTACTTC	CASTTGRGPYEQYF
TRBV10-3	TRBJ2-5	TRBD2	-	TGTGCCATCAGTGATTTCAAAACAGCGGGACGGCCGATGCAGACCCAGTACTTC	CAISDFKTAGRPMQTQYF
TRBV5-1	TRBJ2-7	TRBD2	-	TGCGCCAGCAGCTTCGGACTAGTCTACGAGCAGTACTTC	CASSFGLVYEQYF
TRBV27	TRBJ2-7	-	-	TGTGCCAGCAGTTTAATCAGTTTGGCGGGGAGCTCCTACGAGCAGTACTTC	CASSLISLAGSSYEQYF
TRBV30	TRBJ2-1	-	-	TGTGCCTGGAGTTTACTGGGGACCTACAATGAGCAGTTCTTC	CAWSLLGTYNEQFF